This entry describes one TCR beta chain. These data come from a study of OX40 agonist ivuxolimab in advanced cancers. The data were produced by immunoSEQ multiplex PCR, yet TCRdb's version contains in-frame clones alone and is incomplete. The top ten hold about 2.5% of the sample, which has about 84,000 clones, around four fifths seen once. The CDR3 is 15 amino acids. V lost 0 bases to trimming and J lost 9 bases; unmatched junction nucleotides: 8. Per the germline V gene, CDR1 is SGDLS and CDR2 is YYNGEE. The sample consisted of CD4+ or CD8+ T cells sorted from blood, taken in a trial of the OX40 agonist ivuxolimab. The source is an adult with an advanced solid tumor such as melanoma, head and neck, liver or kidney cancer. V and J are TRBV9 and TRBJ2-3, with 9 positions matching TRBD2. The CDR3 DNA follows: TGTGCCAGCAGCGTAGAGGGCGGGGGGGCCGGAACGCAGTATTTT. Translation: CASSVEGGGAGTQYF.